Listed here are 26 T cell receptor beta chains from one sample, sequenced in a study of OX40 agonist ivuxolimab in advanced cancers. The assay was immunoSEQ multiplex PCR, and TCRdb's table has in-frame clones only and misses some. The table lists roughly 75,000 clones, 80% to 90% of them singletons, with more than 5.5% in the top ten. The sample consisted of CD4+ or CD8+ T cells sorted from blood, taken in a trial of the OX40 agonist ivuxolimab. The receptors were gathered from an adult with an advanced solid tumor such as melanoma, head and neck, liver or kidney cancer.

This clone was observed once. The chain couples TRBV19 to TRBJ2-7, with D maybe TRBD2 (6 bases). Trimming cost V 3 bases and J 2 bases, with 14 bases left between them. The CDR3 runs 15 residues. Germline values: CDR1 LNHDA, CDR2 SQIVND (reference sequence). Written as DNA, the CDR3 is TGTGCCAGTAGTATCAGCGCTAGCGAGGCCTACGAGCAGTACTTC. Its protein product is CASSISASEAYEQYF.

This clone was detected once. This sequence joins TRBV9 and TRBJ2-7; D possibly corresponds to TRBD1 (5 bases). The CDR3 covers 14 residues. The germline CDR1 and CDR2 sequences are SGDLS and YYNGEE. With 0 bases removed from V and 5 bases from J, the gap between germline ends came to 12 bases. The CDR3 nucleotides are TGTGCCAGCAGCGTAGAAGGGGATGTGGACGAGCAGTACTTC. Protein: CASSVEGDVDEQYF.

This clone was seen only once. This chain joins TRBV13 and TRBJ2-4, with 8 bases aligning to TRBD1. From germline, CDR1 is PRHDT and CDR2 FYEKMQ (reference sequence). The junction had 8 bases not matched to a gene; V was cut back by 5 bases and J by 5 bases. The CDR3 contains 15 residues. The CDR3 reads CASSLGQGGENIQYF. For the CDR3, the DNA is TGTGCCAGCAGCCTCGGACAGGGCGGGGAAAACATTCAGTACTTC.

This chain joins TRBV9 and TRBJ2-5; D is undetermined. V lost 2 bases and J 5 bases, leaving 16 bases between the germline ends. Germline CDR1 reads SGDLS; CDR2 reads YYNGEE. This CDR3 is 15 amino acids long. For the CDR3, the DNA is TGTGCCAGCAGCGTTGGGATGGGTATGGGGGAGACCCAGTACTTC. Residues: CASSVGMGMGETQYF.

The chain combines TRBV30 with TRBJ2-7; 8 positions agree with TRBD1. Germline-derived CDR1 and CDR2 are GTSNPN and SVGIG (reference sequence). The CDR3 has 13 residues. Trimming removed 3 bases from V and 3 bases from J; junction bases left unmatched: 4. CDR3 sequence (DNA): TGTGCCTGGAGCCTCGGGACAGGCTACGAGCAGTACTTC. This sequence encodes CAWSLGTGYEQYF.

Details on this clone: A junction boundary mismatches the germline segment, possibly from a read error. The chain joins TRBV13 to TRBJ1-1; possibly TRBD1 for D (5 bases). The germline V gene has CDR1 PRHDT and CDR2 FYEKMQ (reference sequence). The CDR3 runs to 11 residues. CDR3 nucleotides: TGTGCCAGCAGTTCAGGGTTGGGATTGATCTTT. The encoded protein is CASSSGLGLIF.

Here the CDR3 DNA reads TGTGCCAGCAGTTTAGGGGGACCCCTATACAATGAGCAGTTCTTC. This codes for CASSLGGPLYNEQFF. The chain employs TRBV28 and TRBJ2-1; tentatively, D is TRBD1 or TRBD2 (5 bases each). Per the germline V gene, CDR1 is MDHEN and CDR2 is SYDVKM. The CDR3 has 15 residues. Trimming took 2 bases from V and 4 from J, leaving 12 bases between them.

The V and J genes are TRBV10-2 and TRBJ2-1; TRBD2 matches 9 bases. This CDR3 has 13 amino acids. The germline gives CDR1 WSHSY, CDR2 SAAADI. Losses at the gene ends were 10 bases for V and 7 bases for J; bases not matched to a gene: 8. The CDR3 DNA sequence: TGCGCCACCGTGGGACTAGCTGGTAATGAGCAGTTCTTC. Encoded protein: CATVGLAGNEQFF.

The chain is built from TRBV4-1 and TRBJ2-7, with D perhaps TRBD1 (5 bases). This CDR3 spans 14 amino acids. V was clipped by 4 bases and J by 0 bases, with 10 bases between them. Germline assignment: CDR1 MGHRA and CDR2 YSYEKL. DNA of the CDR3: TGCGCCAGCAGCCCAACTGACAGCTCCTACGAGCAGTACTTC. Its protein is CASSPTDSSYEQYF.

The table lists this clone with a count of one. The CDR3 nucleotides read TGTGCCAGCAGTTCGAACAGTTGGAGGTACGAGCAGTACTTC. Its protein product is CASSSNSWRYEQYF. The chain recombines TRBV27 with TRBJ2-7; a weak D match, TRBD2 (5 bases). With 4 bases removed from V and 4 bases from J, the gap between germline ends came to 14 bases. The germline V gene has CDR1 MNHEY and CDR2 SMNVEV (reference sequence). The CDR3 extends over 14 amino acids.

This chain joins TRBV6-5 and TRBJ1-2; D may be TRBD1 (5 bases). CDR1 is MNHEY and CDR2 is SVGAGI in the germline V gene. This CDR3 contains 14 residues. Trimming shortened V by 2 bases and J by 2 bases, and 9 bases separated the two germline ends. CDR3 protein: CASSYGGANYGYTF. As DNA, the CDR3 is TGTGCCAGCAGTTACGGCGGGGCCAACTATGGCTACACCTTC.

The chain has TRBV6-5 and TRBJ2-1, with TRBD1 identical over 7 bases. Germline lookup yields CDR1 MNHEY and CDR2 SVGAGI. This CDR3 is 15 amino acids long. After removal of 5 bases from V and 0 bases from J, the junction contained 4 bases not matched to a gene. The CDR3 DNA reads TGTGCCAGCAGTATACAGGGGAGCTCCTACAATGAGCAGTTCTTC. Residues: CASSIQGSSYNEQFF.

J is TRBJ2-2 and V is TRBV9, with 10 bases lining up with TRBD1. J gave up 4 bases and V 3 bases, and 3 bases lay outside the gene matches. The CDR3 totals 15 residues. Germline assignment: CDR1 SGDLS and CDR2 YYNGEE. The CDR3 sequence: CASSAGTGVTGELFF. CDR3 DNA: TGTGCCAGCAGCGCCGGGACAGGGGTCACCGGGGAGCTGTTTTTT.

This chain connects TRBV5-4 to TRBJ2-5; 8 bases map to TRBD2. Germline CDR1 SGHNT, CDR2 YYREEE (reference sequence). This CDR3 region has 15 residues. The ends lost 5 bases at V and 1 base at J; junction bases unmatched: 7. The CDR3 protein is CASSGVREGQETQYF. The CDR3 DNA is TGTGCCAGCAGTGGGGTTCGGGAGGGCCAAGAGACCCAGTACTTC.

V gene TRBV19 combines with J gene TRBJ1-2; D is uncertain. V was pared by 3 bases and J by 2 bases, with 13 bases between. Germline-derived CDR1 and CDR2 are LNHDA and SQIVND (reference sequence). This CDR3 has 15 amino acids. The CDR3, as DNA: TGTGCCAGTAGTATGAGGAGGGTATCAAACTATGGCTACACCTTC. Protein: CASSMRRVSNYGYTF.

CDR3 bases: TGTGCCAGCAGTTACCCGGGACAGGGAACTAATGAGCAGTTCTTC. Residues: CASSYPGQGTNEQFF. The chain uses TRBV27 and TRBJ2-1, with 9 bases that match TRBD1. V shed 4 bases and J 7 bases; nucleotides not matched to a gene: 8. Germline V gives CDR1 MNHEY, CDR2 SMNVEV (reference sequence). The CDR3 loop spans 15 amino acids.

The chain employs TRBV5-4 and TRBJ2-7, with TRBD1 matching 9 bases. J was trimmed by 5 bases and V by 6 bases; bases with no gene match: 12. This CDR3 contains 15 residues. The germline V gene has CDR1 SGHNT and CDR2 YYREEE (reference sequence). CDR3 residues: CASTTGGASMDEQYF. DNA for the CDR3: TGTGCCAGCACCACAGGGGGCGCATCCATGGACGAGCAGTACTTC.

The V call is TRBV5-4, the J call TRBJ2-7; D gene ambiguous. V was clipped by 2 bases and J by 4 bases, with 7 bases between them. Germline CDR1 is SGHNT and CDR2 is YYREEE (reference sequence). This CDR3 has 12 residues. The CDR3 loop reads CASSLNRYEQYF. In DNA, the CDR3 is TGTGCCAGCAGCTTAAACAGATACGAGCAGTACTTC.

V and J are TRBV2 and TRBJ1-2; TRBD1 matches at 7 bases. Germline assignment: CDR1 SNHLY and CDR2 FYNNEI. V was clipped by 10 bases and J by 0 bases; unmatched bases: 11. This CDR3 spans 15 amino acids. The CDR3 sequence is CATYVTGTANYGYTF. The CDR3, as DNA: TGTGCCACCTACGTAACCGGGACAGCTAACTATGGCTACACCTTC.

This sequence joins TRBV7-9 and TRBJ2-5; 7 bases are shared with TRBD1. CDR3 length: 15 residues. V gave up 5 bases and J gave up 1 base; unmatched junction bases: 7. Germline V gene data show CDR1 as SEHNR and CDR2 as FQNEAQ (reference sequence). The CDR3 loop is CASSREWDSQETQYF. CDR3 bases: TGTGCCAGCAGCAGGGAGTGGGACAGCCAAGAGACCCAGTACTTC.

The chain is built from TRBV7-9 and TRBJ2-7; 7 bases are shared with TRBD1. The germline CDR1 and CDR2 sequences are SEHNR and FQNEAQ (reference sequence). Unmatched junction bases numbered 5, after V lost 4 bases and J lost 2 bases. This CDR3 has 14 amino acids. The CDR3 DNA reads TGTGCCAGCAGCTCGGACAGGTCTACCTACGAGCAGTACTTC. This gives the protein CASSSDRSTYEQYF.

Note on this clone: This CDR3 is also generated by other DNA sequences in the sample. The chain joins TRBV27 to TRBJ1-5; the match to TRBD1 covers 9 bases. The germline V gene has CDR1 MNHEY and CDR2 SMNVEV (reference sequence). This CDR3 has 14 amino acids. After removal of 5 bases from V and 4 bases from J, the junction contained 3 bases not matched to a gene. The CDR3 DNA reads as TGTGCCAGCAGTCCAGGGACAGGGAATCAGCCCCAGCATTTT. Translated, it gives CASSPGTGNQPQHF.

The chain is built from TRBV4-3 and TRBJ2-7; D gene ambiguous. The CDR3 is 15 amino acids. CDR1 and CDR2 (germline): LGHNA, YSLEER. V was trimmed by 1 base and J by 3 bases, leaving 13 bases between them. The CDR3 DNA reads TGCGCCAGCAGCCAAGCGTCAGGCCTTCACTACGAGCAGTACTTC. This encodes CASSQASGLHYEQYF.

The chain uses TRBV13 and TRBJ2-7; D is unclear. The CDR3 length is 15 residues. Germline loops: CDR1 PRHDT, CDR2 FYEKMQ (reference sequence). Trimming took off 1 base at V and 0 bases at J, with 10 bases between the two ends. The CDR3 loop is CASSLEGESSYEQYF. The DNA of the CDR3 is TGTGCCAGCAGCTTAGAGGGTGAGAGCTCCTACGAGCAGTACTTC. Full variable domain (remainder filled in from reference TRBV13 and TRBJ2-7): AAGVIQSPRHLIKEKRETATLKCYPIPRHDTVYWYQQGPGQDPQFLISFYEKMQSDKGSIPDRFSAQQFSDYHSELNMSSLELGDSALYFCASSLEGESSYEQYFGPGTRLTVT.

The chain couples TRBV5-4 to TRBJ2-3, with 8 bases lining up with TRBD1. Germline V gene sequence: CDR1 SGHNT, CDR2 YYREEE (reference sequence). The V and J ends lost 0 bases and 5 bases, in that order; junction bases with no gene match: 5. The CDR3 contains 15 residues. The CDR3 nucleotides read TGTGCCAGCAGCTTGGAGACAGGGGTGGTAGATACGCAGTATTTT. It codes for CASSLETGVVDTQYF.

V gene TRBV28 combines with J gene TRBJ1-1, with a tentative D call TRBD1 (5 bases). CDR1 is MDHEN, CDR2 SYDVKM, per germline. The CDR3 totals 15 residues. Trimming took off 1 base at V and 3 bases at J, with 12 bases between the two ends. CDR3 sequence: CASSLSGGTDTEAFF. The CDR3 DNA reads TGTGCCAGCAGTTTATCTGGAGGGACCGACACTGAAGCTTTCTTT. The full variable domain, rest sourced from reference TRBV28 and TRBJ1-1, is DVKVTQSSRYLVKRTGEKVFLECVQDMDHENMFWYRQDPGLGLRLIYFSYDVKMKEKGDIPEGYSVSREKKERFSLILESASTNQTSMYLCASSLSGGTDTEAFFGQGTRLTVV.